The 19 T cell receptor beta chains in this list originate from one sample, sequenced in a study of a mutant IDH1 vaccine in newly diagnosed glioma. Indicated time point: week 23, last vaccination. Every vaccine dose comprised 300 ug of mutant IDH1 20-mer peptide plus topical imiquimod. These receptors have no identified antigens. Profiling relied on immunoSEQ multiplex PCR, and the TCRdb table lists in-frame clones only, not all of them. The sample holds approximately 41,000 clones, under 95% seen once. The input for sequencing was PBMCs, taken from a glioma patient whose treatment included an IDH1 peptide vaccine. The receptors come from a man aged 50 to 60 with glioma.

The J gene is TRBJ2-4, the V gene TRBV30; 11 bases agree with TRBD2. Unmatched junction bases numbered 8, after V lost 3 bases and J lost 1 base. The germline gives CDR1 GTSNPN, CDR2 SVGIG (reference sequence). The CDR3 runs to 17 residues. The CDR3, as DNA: TGTGCCTGGAGATTAGCGGGAGGGCCGACGGCCAAAAACATTCAGTACTTC. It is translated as CAWRLAGGPTAKNIQYF.

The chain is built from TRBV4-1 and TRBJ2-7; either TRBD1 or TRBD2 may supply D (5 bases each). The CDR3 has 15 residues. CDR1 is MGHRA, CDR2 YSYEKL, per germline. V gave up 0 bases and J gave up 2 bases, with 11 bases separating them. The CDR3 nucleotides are TGCGCCAGCAGCCAAGATCACGAGGGGACCTACGAGCAGTACTTC. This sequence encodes CASSQDHEGTYEQYF.

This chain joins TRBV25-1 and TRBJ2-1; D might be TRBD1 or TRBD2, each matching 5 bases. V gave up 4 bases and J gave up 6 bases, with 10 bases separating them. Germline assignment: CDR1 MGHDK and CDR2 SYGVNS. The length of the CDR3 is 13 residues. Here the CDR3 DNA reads TGTGCCAGCAGTGTTGGGGGTGGCAATGAGCAGTTCTTC. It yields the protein CASSVGGGNEQFF.

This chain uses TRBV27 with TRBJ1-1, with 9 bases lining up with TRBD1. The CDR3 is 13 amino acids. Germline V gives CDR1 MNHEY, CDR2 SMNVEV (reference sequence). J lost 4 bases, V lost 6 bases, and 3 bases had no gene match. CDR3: CASRTGGVTEAFF. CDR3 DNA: TGTGCCAGCAGGACAGGGGGTGTCACTGAAGCTTTCTTT.

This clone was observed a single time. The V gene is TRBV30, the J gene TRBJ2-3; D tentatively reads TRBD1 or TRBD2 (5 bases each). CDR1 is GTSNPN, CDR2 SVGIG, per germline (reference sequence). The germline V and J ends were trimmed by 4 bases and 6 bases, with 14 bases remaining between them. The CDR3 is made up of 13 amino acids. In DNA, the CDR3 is TGTGCCTGGAACGTTTTATGGGGGGATACGCAGTATTTT. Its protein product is CAWNVLWGDTQYF.

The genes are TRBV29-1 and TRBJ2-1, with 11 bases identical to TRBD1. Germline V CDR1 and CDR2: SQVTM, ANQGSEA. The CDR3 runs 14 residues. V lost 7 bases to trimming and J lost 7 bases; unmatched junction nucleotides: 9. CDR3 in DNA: TGCAGCGCCGAGGACAGGGGGCAGTGGAATGAGCAGTTCTTC. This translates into CSAEDRGQWNEQFF.

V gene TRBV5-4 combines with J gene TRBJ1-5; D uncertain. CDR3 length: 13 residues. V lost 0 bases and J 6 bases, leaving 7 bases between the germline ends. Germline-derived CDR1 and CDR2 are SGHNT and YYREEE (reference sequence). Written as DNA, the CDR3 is TGTGCCAGCAGCTTGGGAGAGGGTCAGCCCCAGCATTTT. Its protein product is CASSLGEGQPQHF.

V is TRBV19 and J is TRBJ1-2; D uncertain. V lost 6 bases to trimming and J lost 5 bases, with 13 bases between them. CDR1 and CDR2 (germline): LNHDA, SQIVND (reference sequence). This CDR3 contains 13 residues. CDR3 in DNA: TGTGCCAGTAGCCCCGGGCGGGGATATGGCTACACCTTC. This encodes CASSPGRGYGYTF.

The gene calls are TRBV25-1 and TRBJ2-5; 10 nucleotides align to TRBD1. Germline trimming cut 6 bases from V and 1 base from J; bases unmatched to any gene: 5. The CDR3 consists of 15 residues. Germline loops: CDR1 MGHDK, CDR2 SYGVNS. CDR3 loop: CASSPGQGTQETQYF. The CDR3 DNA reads TGTGCCAGCAGCCCGGGACAGGGGACCCAAGAGACCCAGTACTTC.

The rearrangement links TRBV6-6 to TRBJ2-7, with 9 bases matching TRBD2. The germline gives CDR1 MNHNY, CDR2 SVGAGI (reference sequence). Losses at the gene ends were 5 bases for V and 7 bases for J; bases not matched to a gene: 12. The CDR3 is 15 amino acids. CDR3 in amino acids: CASSPRESGRYEQYF. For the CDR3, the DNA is TGTGCCAGCAGTCCACGGGAAAGCGGGAGGTATGAGCAGTACTTC.

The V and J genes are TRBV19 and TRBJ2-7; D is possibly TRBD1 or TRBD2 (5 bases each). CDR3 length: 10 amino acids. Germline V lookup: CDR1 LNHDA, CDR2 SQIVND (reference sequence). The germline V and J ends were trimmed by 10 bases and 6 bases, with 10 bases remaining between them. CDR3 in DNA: TGTGCCACCGGGGACGGCGAGCAGTACTTC. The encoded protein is CATGDGEQYF.

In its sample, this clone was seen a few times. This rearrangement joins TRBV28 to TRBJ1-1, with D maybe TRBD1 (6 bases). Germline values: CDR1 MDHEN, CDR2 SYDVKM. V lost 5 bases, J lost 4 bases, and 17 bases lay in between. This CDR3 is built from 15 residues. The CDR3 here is CASSPRGAGSTEAFF. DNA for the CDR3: TGTGCCAGCAGTCCACGGGGGGCGGGGTCCACTGAAGCTTTCTTT.

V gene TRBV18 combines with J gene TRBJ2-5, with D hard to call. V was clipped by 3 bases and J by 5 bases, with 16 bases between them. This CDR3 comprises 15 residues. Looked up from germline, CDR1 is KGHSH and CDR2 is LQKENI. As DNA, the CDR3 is TGTGCCAGCTCACCTAGTCTCGACTTTGGGGAGACCCAGTACTTC. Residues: CASSPSLDFGETQYF.

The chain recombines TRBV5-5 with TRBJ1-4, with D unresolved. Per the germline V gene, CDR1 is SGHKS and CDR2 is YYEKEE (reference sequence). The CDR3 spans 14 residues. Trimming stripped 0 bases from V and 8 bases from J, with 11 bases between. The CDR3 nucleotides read TGTGCCAGCAGCTTGGATGTTGTGGAGGAAAAACTGTTTTTT. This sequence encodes CASSLDVVEEKLFF.

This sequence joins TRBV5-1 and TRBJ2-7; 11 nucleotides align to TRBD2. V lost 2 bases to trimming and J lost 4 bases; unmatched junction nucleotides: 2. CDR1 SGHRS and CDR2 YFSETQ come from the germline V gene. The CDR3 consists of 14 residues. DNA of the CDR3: TGCGCCAGCAGCTTAACTAGCGGGAGTTACGAGCAGTACTTC. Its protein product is CASSLTSGSYEQYF. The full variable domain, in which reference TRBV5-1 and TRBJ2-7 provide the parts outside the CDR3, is KAGVTQTPRYLIKTRGQQVTLSCSPISGHRSVSWYQQTPGQGLQFLFEYFSETQRNKGNFPGRFSGRQFSNSRSEMNVSTLELGDSALYLCASSLTSGSYEQYFGPGTRLTVT.

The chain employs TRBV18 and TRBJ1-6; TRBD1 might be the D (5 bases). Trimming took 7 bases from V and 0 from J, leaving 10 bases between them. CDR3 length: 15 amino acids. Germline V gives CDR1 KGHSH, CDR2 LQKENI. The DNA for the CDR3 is TGTGCCAGCTTCACCGACAGCTCCTATAATTCACCCCTCCACTTT. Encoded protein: CASFTDSSYNSPLHF.

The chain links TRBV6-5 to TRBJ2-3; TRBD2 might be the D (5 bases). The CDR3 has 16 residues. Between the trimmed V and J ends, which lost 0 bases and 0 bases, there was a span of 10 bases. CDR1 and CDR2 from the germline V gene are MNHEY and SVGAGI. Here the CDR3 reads CASSYSRGGSTDTQYF. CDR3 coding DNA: TGTGCCAGCAGTTACTCCCGCGGAGGTAGCACAGATACGCAGTATTTT.

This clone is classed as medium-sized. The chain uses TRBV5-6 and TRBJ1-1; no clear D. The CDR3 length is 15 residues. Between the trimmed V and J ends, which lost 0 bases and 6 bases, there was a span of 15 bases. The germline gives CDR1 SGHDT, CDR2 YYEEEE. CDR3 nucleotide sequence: TGTGCCAGCAGCTTGGCGGCAAAACGCGACGCTGAAGCTTTCTTT. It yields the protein CASSLAAKRDAEAFF.

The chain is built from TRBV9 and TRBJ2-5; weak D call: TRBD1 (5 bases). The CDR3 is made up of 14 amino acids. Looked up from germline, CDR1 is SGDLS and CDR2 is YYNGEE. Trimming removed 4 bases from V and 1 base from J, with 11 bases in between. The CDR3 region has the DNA TGTGCCAGCAGCCTCCCCGACAGCCAAGAGACCCAGTACTTC. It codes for CASSLPDSQETQYF.